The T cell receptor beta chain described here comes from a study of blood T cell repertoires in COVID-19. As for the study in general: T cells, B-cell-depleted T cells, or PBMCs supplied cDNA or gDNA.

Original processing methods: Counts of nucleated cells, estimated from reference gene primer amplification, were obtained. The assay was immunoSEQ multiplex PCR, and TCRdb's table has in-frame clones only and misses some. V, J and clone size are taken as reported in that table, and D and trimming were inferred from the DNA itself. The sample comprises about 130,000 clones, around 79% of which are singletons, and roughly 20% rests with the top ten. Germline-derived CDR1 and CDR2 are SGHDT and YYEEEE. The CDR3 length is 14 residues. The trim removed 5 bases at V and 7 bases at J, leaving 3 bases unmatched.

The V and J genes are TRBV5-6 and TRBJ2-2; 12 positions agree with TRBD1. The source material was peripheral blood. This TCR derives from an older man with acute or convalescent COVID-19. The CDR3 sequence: CASRGQGANGELFF. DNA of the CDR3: TGTGCCAGCAGGGGACAGGGGGCGAACGGGGAGCTGTTTTTT.